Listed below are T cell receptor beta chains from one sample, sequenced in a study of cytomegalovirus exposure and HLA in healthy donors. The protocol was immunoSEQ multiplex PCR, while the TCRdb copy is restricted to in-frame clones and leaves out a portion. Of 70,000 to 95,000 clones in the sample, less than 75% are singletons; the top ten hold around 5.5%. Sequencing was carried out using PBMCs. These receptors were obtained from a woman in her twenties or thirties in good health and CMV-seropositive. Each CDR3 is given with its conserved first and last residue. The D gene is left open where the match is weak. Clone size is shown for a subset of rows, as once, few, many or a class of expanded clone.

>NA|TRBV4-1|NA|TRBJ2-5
TGCGCCAGCAGCGAATCGAGGAAGGGGGGGCCGGGGAAGACCCAGTACTTC
CASSESRKGGPGKTQYF
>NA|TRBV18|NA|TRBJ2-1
TGTGCCAGCTCACCGGGTACCACGAGGAATGAGCAGTTCTTC
CASSPGTTRNEQFF
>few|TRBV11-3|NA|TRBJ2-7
TGTGCCAGCAGCCCTCCGGGTCGGCGGGGTCCCGAGCAGTACTTC
CASSPPGRRGPEQYF
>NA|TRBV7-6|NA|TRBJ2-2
TGTGCCAGCAGCAGGACAGCGAACACCGGGGAGCTGTTTTTT
CASSRTANTGELFF
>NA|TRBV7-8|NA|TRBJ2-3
TGTGCCAGCAGCCGCAGTGAGAGGACAGATACGCAGTATTTT
CASSRSERTDTQYF
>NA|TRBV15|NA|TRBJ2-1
TGTGCCACCAGCAGAGAATCCCGCGGACTCTCCTACAATGAGCAGTTCTTC
CATSRESRGLSYNEQFF
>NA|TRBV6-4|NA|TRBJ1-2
TGTGCCAGCAGTGAAGGCCCTGAGTGGGGGCCAGGGGGCTACACCTTC
CASSEGPEWGPGGYTF
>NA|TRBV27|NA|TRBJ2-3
TGTGCCAGCAAAAAAGGGGGCACAGATACGCAGTATTTT
CASKKGGTDTQYF
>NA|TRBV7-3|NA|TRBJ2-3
TGTGCCAGCAGCCTAGTGGCTTCTCAATTCACAGATACGCAGTATTTT
CASSLVASQFTDTQYF
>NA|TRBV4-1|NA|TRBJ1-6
TGCGCCAGCAGCCAAGCGGCCGGGGATTCACCCCTCCACTTT
CASSQAAGDSPLHF
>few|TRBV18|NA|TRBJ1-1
TGTGCCAGCTCAGCAAGCAGGGGAAACACTGAAGCTTTCTTT
CASSASRGNTEAFF